The T cell receptor (beta chain) under discussion was sequenced for a study of blood T cell repertoires in COVID-19. Whole-study context: Samples taken during acute and convalescent COVID-19 were collected in the United States, Italy and Spain. Sample material is recorded as cDNA or gDNA derived from T cells, B-cell-depleted T cells, or PBMCs.

The data were produced by immunoSEQ multiplex PCR, yet TCRdb's version contains in-frame clones alone and is incomplete. The table lists about 240,000 clones, around four fifths of them singletons. Losses at the gene ends were 0 bases for V and 8 bases for J; bases not matched to a gene: 13. The CDR3 runs to 17 residues. In germline, CDR1 is SGHRS, CDR2 YFSETQ. The TCR sequence derives from a man aged 50 to 59 with acute or convalescent COVID-19. The V gene is TRBV5-1, the J gene TRBJ1-4; TRBD1 aligns across 7 bases. The sample was peripheral blood. CDR3 residues: CASSLAGRQGEGEKLFF. CDR3 DNA: TGCGCCAGCAGCTTGGCAGGCCGACAGGGCGAAGGAGAAAAACTGTTTTTT.